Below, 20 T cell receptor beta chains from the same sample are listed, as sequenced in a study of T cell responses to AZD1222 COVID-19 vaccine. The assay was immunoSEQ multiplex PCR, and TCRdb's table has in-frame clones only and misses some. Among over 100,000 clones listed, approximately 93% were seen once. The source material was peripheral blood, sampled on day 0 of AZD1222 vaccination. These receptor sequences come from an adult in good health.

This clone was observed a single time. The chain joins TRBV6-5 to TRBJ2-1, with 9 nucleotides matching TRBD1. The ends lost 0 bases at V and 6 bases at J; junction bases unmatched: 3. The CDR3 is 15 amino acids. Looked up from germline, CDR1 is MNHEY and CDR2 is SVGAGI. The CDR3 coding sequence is TGTGCCAGCAGTTACTCTTGGACAGGGGTCAATGAGCAGTTCTTC. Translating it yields CASSYSWTGVNEQFF.

Here the CDR3 reads CASSLGAGDTEAFF. CDR3 DNA: TGTGCCAGCAGCTTAGGGGCCGGGGACACTGAAGCTTTCTTT. The chain joins TRBV7-3 to TRBJ1-1; D possibly corresponds to TRBD1 (5 bases). V lost 2 bases, J lost 3 bases, and 10 bases lay in between. Germline values: CDR1 SGHTA, CDR2 FQGTGA. The CDR3 is 14 residues long.

CDR3 in amino acids: CASLGEMNTEAFF. In nucleotides, the CDR3 is TGTGCCAGCCTTGGGGAGATGAACACTGAAGCTTTCTTT. This chain joins TRBV3-1 (or the pseudogene TRBV3-2) and TRBJ1-1; no firm D call. Looked up from germline, CDR1 is LGHDT and CDR2 is YNNKEL (reference sequence). V lost 8 bases to trimming and J lost 0 bases, with 10 bases between them. The CDR3 has 13 residues.

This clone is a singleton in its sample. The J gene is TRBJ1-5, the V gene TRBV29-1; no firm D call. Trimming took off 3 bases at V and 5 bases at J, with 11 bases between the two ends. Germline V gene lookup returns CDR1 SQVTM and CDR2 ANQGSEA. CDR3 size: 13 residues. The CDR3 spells CSVEATKDQPQHF. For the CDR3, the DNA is TGCAGCGTTGAGGCCACAAAAGATCAGCCCCAGCATTTT.

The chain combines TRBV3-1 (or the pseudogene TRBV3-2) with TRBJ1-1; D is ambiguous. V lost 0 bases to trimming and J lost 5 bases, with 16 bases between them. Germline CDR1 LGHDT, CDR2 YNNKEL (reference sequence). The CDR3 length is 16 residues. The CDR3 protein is CASSQDAPSWKTEAFF. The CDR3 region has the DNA TGTGCCAGCAGCCAAGACGCCCCAAGCTGGAAGACTGAAGCTTTCTTT.

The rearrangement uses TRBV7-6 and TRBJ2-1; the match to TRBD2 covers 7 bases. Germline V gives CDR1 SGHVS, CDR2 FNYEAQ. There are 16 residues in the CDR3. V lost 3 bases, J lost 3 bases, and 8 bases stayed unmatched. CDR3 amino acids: CASSLGTTLLYNEQFF. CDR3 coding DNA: TGTGCCAGCAGCTTGGGGACTACCTTGCTCTACAATGAGCAGTTCTTC.

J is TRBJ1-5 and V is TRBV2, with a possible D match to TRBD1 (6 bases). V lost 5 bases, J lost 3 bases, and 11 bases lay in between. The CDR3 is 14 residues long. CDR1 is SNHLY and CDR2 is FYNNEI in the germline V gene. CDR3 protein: CASSTRQANQPQHF. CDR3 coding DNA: TGTGCCAGCAGTACTCGACAGGCCAATCAGCCCCAGCATTTT.

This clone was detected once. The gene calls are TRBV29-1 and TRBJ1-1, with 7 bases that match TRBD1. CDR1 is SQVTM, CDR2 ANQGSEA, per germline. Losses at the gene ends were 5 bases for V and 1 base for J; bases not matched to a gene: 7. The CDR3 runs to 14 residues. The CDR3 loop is CSVRHRGSNTEAFF. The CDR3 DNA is TGCAGCGTTAGACACAGGGGTTCGAACACTGAAGCTTTCTTT.

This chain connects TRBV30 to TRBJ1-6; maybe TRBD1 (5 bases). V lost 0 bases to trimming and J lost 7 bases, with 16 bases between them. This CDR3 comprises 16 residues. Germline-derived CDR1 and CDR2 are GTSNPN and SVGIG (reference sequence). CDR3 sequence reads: CAWSVSRQILNSPLHF. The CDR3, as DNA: TGTGCCTGGAGTGTGAGTAGACAGATCCTCAATTCACCCCTCCACTTT.

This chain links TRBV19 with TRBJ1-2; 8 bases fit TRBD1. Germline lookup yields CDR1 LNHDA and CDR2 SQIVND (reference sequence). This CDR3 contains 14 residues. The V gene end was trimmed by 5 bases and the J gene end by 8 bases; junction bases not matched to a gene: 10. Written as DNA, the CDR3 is TGTGCCAGTAGTTCTCAGGACAGGGCTTGGGGCTACACCTTC. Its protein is CASSSQDRAWGYTF.

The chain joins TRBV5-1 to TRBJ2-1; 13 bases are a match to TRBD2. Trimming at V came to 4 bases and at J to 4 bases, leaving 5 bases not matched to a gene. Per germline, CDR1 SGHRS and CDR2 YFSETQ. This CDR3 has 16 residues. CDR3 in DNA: TGCGCCAGCAGCCGACTAGCGGGGGGAACTTACAATGAGCAGTTCTTC. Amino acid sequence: CASSRLAGGTYNEQFF.

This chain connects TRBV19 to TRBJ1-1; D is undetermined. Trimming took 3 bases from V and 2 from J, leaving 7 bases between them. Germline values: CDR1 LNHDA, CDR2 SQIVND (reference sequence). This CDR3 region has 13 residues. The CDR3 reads CASSIRYNTEAFF. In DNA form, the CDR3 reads TGTGCCAGTAGTATCAGATATAACACTGAAGCTTTCTTT.

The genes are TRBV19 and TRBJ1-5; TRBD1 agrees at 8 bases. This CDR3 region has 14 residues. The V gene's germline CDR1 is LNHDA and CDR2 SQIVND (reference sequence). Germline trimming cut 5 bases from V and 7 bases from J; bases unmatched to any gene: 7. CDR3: CASSLSGGRQPQHF. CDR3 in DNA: TGTGCCAGTAGTCTATCAGGGGGCCGGCAGCCCCAGCATTTT.

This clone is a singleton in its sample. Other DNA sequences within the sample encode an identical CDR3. The CDR3 protein is CASSQDSGRNQPQHF. The CDR3 DNA follows: TGTGCCAGCAGCCAAGATTCTGGGCGCAATCAGCCCCAGCATTTT. The chain links TRBV3-1 (or the pseudogene TRBV3-2) to TRBJ1-5, with unresolved D. Per germline, CDR1 LGHDT and CDR2 YNNKEL (reference sequence). CDR3 length equals 15 residues. Trimming removed 0 bases at V and 2 bases at J, with 8 bases between.

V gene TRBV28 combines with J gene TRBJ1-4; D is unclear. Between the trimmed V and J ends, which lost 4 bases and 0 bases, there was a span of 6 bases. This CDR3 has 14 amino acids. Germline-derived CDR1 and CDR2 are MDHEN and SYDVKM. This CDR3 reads CASSYKTTNEKLFF. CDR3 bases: TGTGCCAGCAGTTACAAAACAACTAATGAAAAACTGTTTTTT.

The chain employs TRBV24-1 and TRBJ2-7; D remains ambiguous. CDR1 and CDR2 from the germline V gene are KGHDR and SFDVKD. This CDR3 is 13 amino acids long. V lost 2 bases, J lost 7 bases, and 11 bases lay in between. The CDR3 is CATSDSDIGEQYF. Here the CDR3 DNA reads TGTGCCACCAGTGATTCTGACATTGGAGAGCAGTACTTC.

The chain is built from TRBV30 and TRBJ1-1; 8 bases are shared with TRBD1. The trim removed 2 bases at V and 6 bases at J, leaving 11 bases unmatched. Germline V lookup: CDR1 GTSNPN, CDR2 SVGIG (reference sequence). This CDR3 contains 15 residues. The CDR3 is CAWSPGTGFSPEAFF. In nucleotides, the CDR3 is TGTGCCTGGAGTCCAGGGACAGGTTTTTCTCCTGAAGCTTTCTTT.

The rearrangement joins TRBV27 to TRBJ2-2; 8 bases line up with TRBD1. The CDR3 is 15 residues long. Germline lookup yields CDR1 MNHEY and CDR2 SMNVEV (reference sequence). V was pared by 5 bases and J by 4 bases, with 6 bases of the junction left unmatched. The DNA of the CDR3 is TGTGCCAGCAGTCCTCGACAGGGGATCACCGGGGAGCTGTTTTTT. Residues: CASSPRQGITGELFF.

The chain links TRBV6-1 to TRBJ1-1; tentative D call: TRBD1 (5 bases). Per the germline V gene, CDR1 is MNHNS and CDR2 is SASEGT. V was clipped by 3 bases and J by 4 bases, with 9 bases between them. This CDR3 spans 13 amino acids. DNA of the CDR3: TGTGCCAGCAGTGAGCTCAGGGTCACTGAAGCTTTCTTT. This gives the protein CASSELRVTEAFF.

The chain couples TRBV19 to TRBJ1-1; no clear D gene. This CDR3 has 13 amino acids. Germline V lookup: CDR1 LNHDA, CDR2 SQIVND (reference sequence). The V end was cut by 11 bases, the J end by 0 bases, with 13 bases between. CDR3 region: CASLNGMNTEAFF. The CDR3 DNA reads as TGTGCCTCCCTGAATGGCATGAACACTGAAGCTTTCTTT. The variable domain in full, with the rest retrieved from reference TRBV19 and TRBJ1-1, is DGGITQSPKYLFRKEGQNVTLSCEQNLNHDAMYWYRQDPGQGLRLIYYSQIVNDFQKGDIAEGYSVSREKKESFPLTVTSAQKNPTAFYLCASLNGMNTEAFFGQGTRLTVV.